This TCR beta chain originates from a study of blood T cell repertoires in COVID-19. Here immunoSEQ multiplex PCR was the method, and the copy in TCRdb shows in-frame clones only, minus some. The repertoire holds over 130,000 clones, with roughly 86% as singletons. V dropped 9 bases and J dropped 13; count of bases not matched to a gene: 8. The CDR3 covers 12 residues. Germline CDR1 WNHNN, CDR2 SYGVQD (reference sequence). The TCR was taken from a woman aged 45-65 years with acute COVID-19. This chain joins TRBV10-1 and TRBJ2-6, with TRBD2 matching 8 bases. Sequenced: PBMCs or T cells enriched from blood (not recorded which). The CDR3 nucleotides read TGCGCCAGACCGGGGGGGTCGGGAGTCCTGACTTTC. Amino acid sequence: CARPGGSGVLTF.